This T cell receptor (beta chain) was captured by sequencing in a study of T cell responses to AZD1222 COVID-19 vaccine. General study findings and limits: The repertoires were collected only after the peak T cell response. The study found vaccine-associated CD4 TCRs spanning spike, dominant at 160-218 and 743-854.

Looked up from germline, CDR1 is SGHVS and CDR2 is FQNEAQ. The V end was cut by 1 base, the J end by 4 bases, with 15 bases between. This CDR3 region has 16 residues. Worth noting for this clone: Its target is not known.

Second-dose recipients at about 4 or about 12 weeks were treated as one pooled group. Data came from immunoSEQ multiplex PCR; TCRdb stores just in-frame clones and leaves some out. The sample lists over 85,000 clones; approximately 90% were seen once. The rearrangement uses TRBV7-8 and TRBJ2-3; D is uncertain. The sequence derives from an adult who received the AZD1222 COVID-19 vaccine. The sequenced sample was peripheral blood, obtained 28 days after the second AZD1222 dose. The CDR3 loop is CASSLVTIGAPDTQYF. The CDR3 DNA is TGTGCCAGCAGCTTAGTGACCATTGGAGCCCCAGATACGCAGTATTTT.